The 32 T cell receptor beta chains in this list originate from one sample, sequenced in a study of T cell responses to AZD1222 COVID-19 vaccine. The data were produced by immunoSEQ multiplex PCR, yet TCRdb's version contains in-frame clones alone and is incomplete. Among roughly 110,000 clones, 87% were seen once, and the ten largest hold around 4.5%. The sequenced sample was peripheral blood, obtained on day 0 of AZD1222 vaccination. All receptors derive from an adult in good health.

DNA of the CDR3: TGTGCCAGCAGCTTAGTGCTGGGGGGGATTGACGAGCAGTACTTC. Protein: CASSLVLGGIDEQYF. The gene calls are TRBV11-2 and TRBJ2-7, with 7 positions matching TRBD2. CDR3 length equals 15 residues. CDR1 is SGHAT, CDR2 FQNNGV, per germline. V shed 1 base and J 5 bases; nucleotides not matched to a gene: 8.

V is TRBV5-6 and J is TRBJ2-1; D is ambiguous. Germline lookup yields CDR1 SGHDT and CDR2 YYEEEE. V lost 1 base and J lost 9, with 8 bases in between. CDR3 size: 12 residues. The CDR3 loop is CASSLTWSEQFF. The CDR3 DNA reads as TGTGCCAGCAGCTTGACGTGGTCTGAGCAGTTCTTC.

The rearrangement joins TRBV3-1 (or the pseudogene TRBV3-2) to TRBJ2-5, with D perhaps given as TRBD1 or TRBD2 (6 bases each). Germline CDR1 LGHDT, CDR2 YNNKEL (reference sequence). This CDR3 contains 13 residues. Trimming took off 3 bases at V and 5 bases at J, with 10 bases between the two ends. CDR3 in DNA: TGTGCCAGCAGCCACGGGGGCTGGGAGACCCAGTACTTC. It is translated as CASSHGGWETQYF.

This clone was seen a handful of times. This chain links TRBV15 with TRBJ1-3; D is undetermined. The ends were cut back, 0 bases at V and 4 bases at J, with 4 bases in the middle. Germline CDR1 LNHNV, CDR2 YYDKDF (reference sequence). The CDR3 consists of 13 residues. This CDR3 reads CATSRDTGNTIYF. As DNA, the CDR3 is TGTGCCACCAGCAGAGATACCGGAAACACCATATATTTT.

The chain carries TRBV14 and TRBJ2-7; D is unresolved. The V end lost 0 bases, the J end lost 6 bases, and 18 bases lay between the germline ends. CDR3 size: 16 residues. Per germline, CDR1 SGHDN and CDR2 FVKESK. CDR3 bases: TGTGCCAGCAGCCAAGATTTAGGGCGGCCACGGAGCGAGCAGTACTTC. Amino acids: CASSQDLGRPRSEQYF.

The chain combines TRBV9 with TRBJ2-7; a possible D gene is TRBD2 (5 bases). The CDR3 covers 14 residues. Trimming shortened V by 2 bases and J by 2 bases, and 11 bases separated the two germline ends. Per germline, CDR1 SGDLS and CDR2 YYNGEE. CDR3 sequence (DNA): TGTGCCAGCAGCGTTGAGGGTGGACCCTACGAGCAGTACTTC. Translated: CASSVEGGPYEQYF.

For the CDR3, the DNA is TGTGCCAGCAGCCAATACAGCTCCGGGGAGCTGTTTTTT. Amino acids: CASSQYSSGELFF. V is TRBV3-1 (or the pseudogene TRBV3-2) and J is TRBJ2-2; D call uncertain. Trimming took off 2 bases at V and 6 bases at J, with 7 bases between the two ends. The CDR3 is 13 residues long. Germline V gene lookup returns CDR1 LGHDT and CDR2 YNNKEL (reference sequence).

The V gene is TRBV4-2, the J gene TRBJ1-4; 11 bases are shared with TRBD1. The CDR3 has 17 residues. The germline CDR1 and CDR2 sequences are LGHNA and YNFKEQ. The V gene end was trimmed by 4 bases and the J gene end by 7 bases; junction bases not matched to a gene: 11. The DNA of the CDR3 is TGTGCCAGCAGCCCCCGGGACAGGGGGGGACGGGCTGAAAAACTGTTTTTT. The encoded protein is CASSPRDRGGRAEKLFF.

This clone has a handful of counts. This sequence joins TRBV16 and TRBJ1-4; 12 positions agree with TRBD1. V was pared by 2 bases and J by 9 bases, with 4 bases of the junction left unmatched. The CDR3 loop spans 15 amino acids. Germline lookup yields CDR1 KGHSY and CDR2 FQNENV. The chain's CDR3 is CASSQTGTGGKKLFF. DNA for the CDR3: TGTGCCAGCAGCCAAACCGGGACAGGGGGCAAAAAACTGTTTTTT.

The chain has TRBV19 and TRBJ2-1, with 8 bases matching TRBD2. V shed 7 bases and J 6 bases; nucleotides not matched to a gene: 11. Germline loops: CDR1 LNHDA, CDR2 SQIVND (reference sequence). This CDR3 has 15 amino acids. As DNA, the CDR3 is TGTGCCAGTACCCCCCCGGGGGGGCCGGTCAATGAGCAGTTCTTC. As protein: CASTPPGGPVNEQFF. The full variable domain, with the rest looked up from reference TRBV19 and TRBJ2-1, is DGGITQSPKYLFRKEGQNVTLSCEQNLNHDAMYWYRQDPGQGLRLIYYSQIVNDFQKGDIAEGYSVSREKKESFPLTVTSAQKNPTAFYLCASTPPGGPVNEQFFGPGTRLTVL.

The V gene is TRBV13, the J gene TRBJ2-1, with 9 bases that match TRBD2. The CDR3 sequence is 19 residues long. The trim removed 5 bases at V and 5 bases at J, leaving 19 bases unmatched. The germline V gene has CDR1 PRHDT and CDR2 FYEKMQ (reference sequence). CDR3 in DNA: TGTGCCAGCAGCCCGTCCAGGTCGCGGGGGGGCCCTAGGGACAATGAGCAGTTCTTC. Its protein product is CASSPSRSRGGPRDNEQFF.

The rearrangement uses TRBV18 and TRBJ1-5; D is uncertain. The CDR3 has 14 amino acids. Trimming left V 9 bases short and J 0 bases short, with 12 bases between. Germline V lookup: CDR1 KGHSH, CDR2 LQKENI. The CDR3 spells CASYLGNSNQPQHF. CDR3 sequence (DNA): TGTGCCAGTTATTTGGGGAATAGCAATCAGCCCCAGCATTTT.

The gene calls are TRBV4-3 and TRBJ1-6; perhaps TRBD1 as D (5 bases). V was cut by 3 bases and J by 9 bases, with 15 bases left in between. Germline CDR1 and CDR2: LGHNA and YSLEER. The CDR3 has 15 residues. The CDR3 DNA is TGCGCCAGCAGCCAGACCAGGGCAATGGTTTCACCCCTCCACTTT. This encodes CASSQTRAMVSPLHF.

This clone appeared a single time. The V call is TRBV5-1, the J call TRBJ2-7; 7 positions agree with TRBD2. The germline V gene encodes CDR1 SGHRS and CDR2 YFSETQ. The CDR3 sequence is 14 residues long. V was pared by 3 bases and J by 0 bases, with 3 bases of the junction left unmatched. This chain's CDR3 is CASSSSGSSYEQYF. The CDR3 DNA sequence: TGCGCCAGCAGCTCTAGCGGATCCTCCTACGAGCAGTACTTC.

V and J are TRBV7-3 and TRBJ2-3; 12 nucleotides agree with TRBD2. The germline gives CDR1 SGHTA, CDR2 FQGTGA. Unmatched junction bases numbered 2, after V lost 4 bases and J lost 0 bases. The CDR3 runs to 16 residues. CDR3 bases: TGTGCCAGCAGCTCAGGGACTAGCGGGAGCACAGATACGCAGTATTTT. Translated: CASSSGTSGSTDTQYF.

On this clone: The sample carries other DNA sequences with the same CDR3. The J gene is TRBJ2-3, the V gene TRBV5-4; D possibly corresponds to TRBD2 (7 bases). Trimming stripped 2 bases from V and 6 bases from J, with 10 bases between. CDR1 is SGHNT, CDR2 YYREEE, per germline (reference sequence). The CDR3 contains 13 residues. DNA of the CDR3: TGTGCCAGCAGCTTACGGGGGGCGGATACGCAGTATTTT. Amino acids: CASSLRGADTQYF.

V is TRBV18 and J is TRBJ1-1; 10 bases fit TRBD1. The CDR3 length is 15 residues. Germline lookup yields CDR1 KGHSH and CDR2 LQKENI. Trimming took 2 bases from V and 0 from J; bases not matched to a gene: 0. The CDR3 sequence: CASSPGQGVNTEAFF. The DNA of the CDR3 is TGTGCCAGCTCACCAGGACAGGGGGTGAACACTGAAGCTTTCTTT.

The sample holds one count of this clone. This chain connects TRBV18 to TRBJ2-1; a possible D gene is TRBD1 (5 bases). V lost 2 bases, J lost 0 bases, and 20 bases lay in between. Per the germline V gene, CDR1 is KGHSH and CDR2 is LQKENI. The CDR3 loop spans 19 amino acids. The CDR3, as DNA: TGTGCCAGCTCACCATTCTCTGTTACAGGACACCTCTCCTACAATGAGCAGTTCTTC. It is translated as CASSPFSVTGHLSYNEQFF.

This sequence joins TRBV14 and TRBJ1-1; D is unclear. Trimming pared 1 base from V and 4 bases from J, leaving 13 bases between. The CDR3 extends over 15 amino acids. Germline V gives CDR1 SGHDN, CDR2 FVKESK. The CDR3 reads CASSQVTGWATEAFF. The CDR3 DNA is TGTGCCAGCAGCCAAGTGACCGGTTGGGCCACTGAAGCTTTCTTT.

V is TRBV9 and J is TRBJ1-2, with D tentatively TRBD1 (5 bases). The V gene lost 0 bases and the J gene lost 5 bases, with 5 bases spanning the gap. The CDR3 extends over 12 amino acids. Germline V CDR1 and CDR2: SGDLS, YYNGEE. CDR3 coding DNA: TGTGCCAGCAGCGTAGGGGGGTATGGCTACACCTTC. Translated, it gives CASSVGGYGYTF.

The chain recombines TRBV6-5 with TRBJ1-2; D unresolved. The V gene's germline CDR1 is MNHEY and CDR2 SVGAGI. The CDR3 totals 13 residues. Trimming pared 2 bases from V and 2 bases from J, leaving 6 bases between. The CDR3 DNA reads TGTGCCAGCAGTTACGCGGGGAACTATGGCTACACCTTC. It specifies CASSYAGNYGYTF.

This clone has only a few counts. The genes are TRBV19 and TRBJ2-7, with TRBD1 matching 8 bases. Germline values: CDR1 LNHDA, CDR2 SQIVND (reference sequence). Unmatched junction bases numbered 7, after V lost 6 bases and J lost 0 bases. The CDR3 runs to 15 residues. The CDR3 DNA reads TGTGCCAGTAGCTCTACAGGGGGTCCCTCCTACGAGCAGTACTTC. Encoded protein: CASSSTGGPSYEQYF. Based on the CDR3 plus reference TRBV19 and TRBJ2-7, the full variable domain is DGGITQSPKYLFRKEGQNVTLSCEQNLNHDAMYWYRQDPGQGLRLIYYSQIVNDFQKGDIAEGYSVSREKKESFPLTVTSAQKNPTAFYLCASSSTGGPSYEQYFGPGTRLTVT.

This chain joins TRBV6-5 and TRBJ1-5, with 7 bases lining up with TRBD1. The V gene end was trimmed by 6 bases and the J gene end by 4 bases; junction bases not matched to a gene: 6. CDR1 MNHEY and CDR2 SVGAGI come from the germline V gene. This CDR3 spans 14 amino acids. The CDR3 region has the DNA TGTGCCAGCAGAGGGGGACAGCCAAATCAGCCCCAGCATTTT. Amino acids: CASRGGQPNQPQHF.

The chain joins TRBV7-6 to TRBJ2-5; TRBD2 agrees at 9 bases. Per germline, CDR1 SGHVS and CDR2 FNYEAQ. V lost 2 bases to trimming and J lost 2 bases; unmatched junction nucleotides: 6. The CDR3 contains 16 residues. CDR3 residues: CASSLRSGGFQETQYF. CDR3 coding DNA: TGTGCCAGCAGCTTAAGGAGCGGGGGGTTTCAAGAGACCCAGTACTTC.

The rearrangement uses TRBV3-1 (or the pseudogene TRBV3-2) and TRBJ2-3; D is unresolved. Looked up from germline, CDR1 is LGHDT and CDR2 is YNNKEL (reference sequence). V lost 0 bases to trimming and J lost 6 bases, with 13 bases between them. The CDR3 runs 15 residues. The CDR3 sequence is CASSQDGTIGDTQYF. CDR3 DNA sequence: TGTGCCAGCAGCCAAGACGGCACCATCGGGGATACGCAGTATTTT.

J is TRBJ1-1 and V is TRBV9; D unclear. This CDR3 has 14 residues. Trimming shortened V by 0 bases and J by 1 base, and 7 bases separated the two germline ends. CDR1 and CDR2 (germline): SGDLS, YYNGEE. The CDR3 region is CASSVEYKNTEAFF. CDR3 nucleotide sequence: TGTGCCAGCAGCGTAGAGTATAAGAACACTGAAGCTTTCTTT.

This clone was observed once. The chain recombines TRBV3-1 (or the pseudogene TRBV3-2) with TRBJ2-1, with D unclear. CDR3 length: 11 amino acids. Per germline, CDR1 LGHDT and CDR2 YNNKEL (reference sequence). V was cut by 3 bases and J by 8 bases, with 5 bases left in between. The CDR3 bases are TGTGCCAGCAGCCAGACGGATGAGCAGTTCTTC. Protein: CASSQTDEQFF.

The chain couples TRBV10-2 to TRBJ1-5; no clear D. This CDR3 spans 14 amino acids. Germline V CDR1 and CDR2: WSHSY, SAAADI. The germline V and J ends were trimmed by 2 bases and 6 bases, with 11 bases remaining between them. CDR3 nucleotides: TGCGCCAGCAGTGAGAACGGGCAAGGTCAGCCCCAGCATTTT. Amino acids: CASSENGQGQPQHF.

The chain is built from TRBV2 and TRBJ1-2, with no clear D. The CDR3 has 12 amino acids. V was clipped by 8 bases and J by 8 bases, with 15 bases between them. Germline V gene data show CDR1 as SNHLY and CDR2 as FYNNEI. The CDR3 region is CASDYGGRGYTF. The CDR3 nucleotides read TGTGCCAGCGACTATGGTGGGCGCGGCTACACCTTC.

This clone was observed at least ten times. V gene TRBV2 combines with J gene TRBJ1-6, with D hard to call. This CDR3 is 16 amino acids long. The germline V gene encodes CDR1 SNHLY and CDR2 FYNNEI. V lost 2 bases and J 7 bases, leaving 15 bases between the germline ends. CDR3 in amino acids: CASSEYPVEQNSPLHF. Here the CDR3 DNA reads TGTGCCAGCAGTGAATATCCCGTGGAGCAAAATTCACCCCTCCACTTT.

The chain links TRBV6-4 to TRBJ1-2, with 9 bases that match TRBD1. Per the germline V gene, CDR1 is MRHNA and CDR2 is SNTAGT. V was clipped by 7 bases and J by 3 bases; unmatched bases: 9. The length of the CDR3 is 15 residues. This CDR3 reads CASKAGTGSDYGYTF. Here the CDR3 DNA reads TGTGCCAGCAAAGCTGGGACAGGGAGCGACTATGGCTACACCTTC.

The CDR3 here is CASSKTGTGIYEQYF. The CDR3 DNA is TGCGCCAGCAGCAAAACCGGGACAGGGATCTACGAGCAGTACTTC. The genes are TRBV5-1 and TRBJ2-7, with 9 bases that match TRBD1. CDR1 and CDR2 (germline): SGHRS, YFSETQ. This CDR3 has 15 residues. V shed 4 bases and J 3 bases; nucleotides not matched to a gene: 8.